The TCR beta chain described here comes from a study of tumor and adjacent non-tumor tissue in lung cancer. RNA was extracted from bulk tissue without any cell sorting. Distant lung tissue was collected more than 3 cm away from the tumor edge. Chemotherapy-naive patients with new lung cancer underwent thoracic surgery in China, August–late 2014. Germline CDR1 reads MNHNS; CDR2 reads SASEGT. The CDR3 extends over 17 amino acids. In this sample, this clonotype turned up once. What it recognizes is unknown. Mismatch with germline at one junction end may stem from a read error. General study findings and limits: Tumor tissue had significantly higher TCR diversity than normal lung. Normal lung showed higher cumulative top 100 clone frequency than tumor. Patients with more diverse tumor TCRs had worse survival.

Three rounds of nested PCR, following a modified ARM-PCR protocol, produced the TCRbeta library. In TCRdb, the multiplex PCR reads were re-called with MiXCR into one record per CDR3 protein. The table lists nearly 50,000 distinct CDR3 sequences, more than 55% of them singletons, with about 32% in the top ten. This clonotype was obtained from a woman in her 70s with non-small cell lung cancer. What was sequenced was distant non-tumor lung tissue. The rearrangement links TRBV6-1 to TRBJ1-1, with a tentative D call TRBD1 (5 bases). CDR3 nucleotide sequence: TGTGCCGGCAGTGAACGGGGACGGAGGATTGTGGACACTGAAGCTTTCTTT. Its translation is CAGSERGRRIVDTEAFF.